Shown below are 19 T cell receptor beta chains from a single sample sequenced in a study of cytomegalovirus exposure and HLA in healthy donors. The table came from immunoSEQ multiplex PCR; TCRdb's copy has only in-frame clones and leaves some out. The repertoire has a few hundred thousand clones, 90% of them found once; the top ten carry 0.3% to 0.4%. Sequenced input: PBMCs. All receptors come from a young woman in good health and CMV-seronegative.

This chain joins TRBV6-5 and TRBJ1-1; a possible D gene is TRBD1 (5 bases). This CDR3 spans 15 amino acids. The V gene's germline CDR1 is MNHEY and CDR2 SVGAGI. V was shortened by 0 bases and J by 1 base, with 9 bases between the two germline ends. The CDR3 nucleotides are TGTGCCAGCAGTTACTCGCGCAGGGCGAACACTGAAGCTTTCTTT. Translation gives CASSYSRRANTEAFF.

The chain joins TRBV11-2 to TRBJ1-4; D not resolved. V was pared by 5 bases and J by 0 bases, with 10 bases between. Germline V gene lookup returns CDR1 SGHAT and CDR2 FQNNGV. The CDR3 consists of 15 residues. CDR3 loop: CASSPSGATNEKLFF. DNA for the CDR3: TGTGCCAGCAGCCCCTCGGGTGCAACTAATGAAAAACTGTTTTTT. Combining the CDR3 with reference TRBV11-2 and TRBJ1-4 gives the whole variable domain EAGVAQSPRYKIIEKRQSVAFWCNPISGHATLYWYQQILGQGPKLLIQFQNNGVVDDSQLPKDRFSAERLKGVDSTLKIQPAKLEDSAVYLCASSPSGATNEKLFFGSGTQLSVL.

This clone was seen just once. The chain couples TRBV19 to TRBJ2-3; D not resolved. CDR3 size: 15 residues. V lost 11 bases, J lost 4 bases, and 22 bases lay in between. Looked up from germline, CDR1 is LNHDA and CDR2 is SQIVND (reference sequence). The CDR3 reads CAPSSPTEHPDTQYF. The CDR3, as DNA: TGTGCCCCCTCATCACCTACGGAGCACCCAGATACGCAGTATTTT.

This chain links TRBV7-8 with TRBJ1-1, with D unclear. Germline V gene data show CDR1 as SGHVS and CDR2 as FQNEAQ. With 0 bases removed from V and 1 base from J, the gap between germline ends came to 3 bases. CDR3 length: 13 amino acids. In DNA form, the CDR3 reads TGTGCCAGCAGCTTAGCCGGGAACACTGAAGCTTTCTTT. Encoded protein: CASSLAGNTEAFF.

The chain has TRBV5-1 and TRBJ1-2; TRBD1 is a possible D gene (5 bases). Between the trimmed V and J ends, which lost 5 bases and 1 base, there was a span of 18 bases. The CDR3 has 16 residues. The germline gives CDR1 SGHRS, CDR2 YFSETQ. CDR3 protein: CASRWGQEDLNYGYTF. The CDR3 nucleotides read TGCGCCAGCAGGTGGGGCCAGGAAGACCTTAACTATGGCTACACCTTC.

This rearrangement joins TRBV7-9 to TRBJ1-2; no definite D call. The V and J ends lost 1 base and 7 bases respectively, with 19 bases between them. Germline V CDR1 and CDR2: SEHNR, FQNEAQ (reference sequence). The CDR3 is made up of 16 amino acids. The CDR3 sequence is CASSLDYAALYSGYTF. In nucleotides, the CDR3 is TGTGCCAGCAGCTTAGATTACGCGGCTCTATACTCTGGCTACACCTTC. Drawing the rest from reference TRBV7-9 and TRBJ1-2, the complete variable domain is DTGVSQNPRHKITKRGQNVTFRCDPISEHNRLYWYRQTLGQGPEFLTYFQNEAQLEKSRLLSDRFSAERPKGSFSTLEIQRTEQGDSAMYLCASSLDYAALYSGYTFGSGTRLTVV.

Only one count was recorded for this clone. V is TRBV28 and J is TRBJ1-1, with 8 bases fitting TRBD1. There are 13 residues in the CDR3. The germline gives CDR1 MDHEN, CDR2 SYDVKM. V trimming: 5 bases; J trimming: 5 bases; junction bases outside the gene matches: 4. In DNA, the CDR3 is TGTGCCAGCAGTCCCCAGGGGGCAACTGAAGCTTTCTTT. Translated, it gives CASSPQGATEAFF. The whole variable domain, remainder taken from reference TRBV28 and TRBJ1-1, is DVKVTQSSRYLVKRTGEKVFLECVQDMDHENMFWYRQDPGLGLRLIYFSYDVKMKEKGDIPEGYSVSREKKERFSLILESASTNQTSMYLCASSPQGATEAFFGQGTRLTVV.

The chain employs TRBV5-4 and TRBJ2-1, with TRBD2 as a possible D gene (6 bases). Germline loops: CDR1 SGHNT, CDR2 YYREEE (reference sequence). Trimming shortened V by 0 bases and J by 7 bases, and 14 bases separated the two germline ends. This CDR3 contains 15 residues. CDR3 nucleotide sequence: TGTGCCAGCAGCTTGGGGGACTCACGTGTTAATGAGCAGTTCTTC. Protein product: CASSLGDSRVNEQFF.

This chain links TRBV11-2 with TRBJ2-7; TRBD1 aligns across 8 bases. The germline V gene has CDR1 SGHAT and CDR2 FQNNGV. V gave up 5 bases and J gave up 7 bases; unmatched junction bases: 7. The CDR3 length is 13 residues. CDR3 amino acids: CASSRDRGSEQYF. CDR3 in DNA: TGTGCCAGCAGCCGCGACAGGGGAAGTGAGCAGTACTTC.

The chain employs TRBV18 and TRBJ1-1, with D tentatively TRBD1 (6 bases). V gave up 4 bases and J gave up 1 base, with 7 bases separating them. The CDR3 sequence is 13 residues long. Germline V gene sequence: CDR1 KGHSH, CDR2 LQKENI. CDR3 DNA: TGTGCCAGCTCACGGACAGAGAACACTGAAGCTTTCTTT. Amino acid sequence: CASSRTENTEAFF.

The CDR3 region is CASSEQGNSNQPQHF. The CDR3 DNA follows: TGCGCCAGCAGCGAACAGGGGAATAGCAATCAGCCCCAGCATTTT. The rearrangement uses TRBV4-1 and TRBJ1-5; 7 nucleotides line up with TRBD1. The CDR3 covers 15 residues. The V segment lost 5 bases and the J segment 0 bases; nucleotides outside the gene matches: 4. CDR1 and CDR2 (germline): MGHRA, YSYEKL.

The rearrangement links TRBV2 to TRBJ2-4, with D unresolved. CDR3 length: 14 amino acids. Germline V CDR1 and CDR2: SNHLY, FYNNEI. Trimming left V 7 bases short and J 3 bases short, with 13 bases between. CDR3 amino acids: CASMRYYDKNIQYF. The DNA for the CDR3 is TGTGCCAGCATGCGATATTATGACAAAAACATTCAGTACTTC.

The chain joins TRBV7-2 to TRBJ2-1; no reliable D call. The CDR3 runs 13 residues. In germline, CDR1 is SGHTA, CDR2 FQGNSA. Deletions cut 4 bases from V and 0 bases from J, with 4 bases between. CDR3 in amino acids: CASSSDSYNEQFF. The CDR3 DNA reads TGTGCCAGCAGCTCAGACTCCTACAATGAGCAGTTCTTC.

V usage is TRBV7-2 and J usage is TRBJ2-7, with 9 bases fitting TRBD2. V dropped 2 bases and J dropped 1; count of bases not matched to a gene: 12. This CDR3 has 18 amino acids. CDR1 is SGHTA, CDR2 FQGNSA, per germline. CDR3 protein: CASSLSLTSGGLSYEQYF. The DNA for the CDR3 is TGTGCCAGCAGCTTAAGTTTGACGAGCGGGGGGCTGTCCTACGAGCAGTACTTC.

The chain couples TRBV5-1 to TRBJ2-6; the D is unclear. The CDR3 loop spans 15 amino acids. The V end was cut by 4 bases, the J end by 2 bases, with 10 bases between. Germline V lookup: CDR1 SGHRS, CDR2 YFSETQ. The CDR3 sequence: CASSGVDAGANVLTF. CDR3 sequence (DNA): TGCGCCAGCAGCGGAGTAGACGCTGGGGCCAACGTCCTGACTTTC.

The V call is TRBV5-4, the J call TRBJ2-3, with TRBD2 matching over 14 bases. Unmatched junction bases numbered 6, after V lost 0 bases and J lost 6 bases. CDR3 length: 17 residues. CDR1 is SGHNT, CDR2 YYREEE, per germline (reference sequence). Here the CDR3 DNA reads TGTGCCAGCAGCTTGGCCCAACGGACTAGCGGGGGGGATACGCAGTATTTT. Its protein is CASSLAQRTSGGDTQYF.

The chain links TRBV7-2 to TRBJ1-3; no firm D call. V was clipped by 5 bases and J by 0 bases, with 11 bases between them. Germline V gene lookup returns CDR1 SGHTA and CDR2 FQGNSA. The CDR3 loop spans 15 amino acids. The CDR3 protein is CASSEFMASGNTIYF. In DNA, the CDR3 is TGTGCCAGCAGCGAATTCATGGCCTCTGGAAACACCATATATTTT.

V gene TRBV7-2 combines with J gene TRBJ2-3; D possibly corresponds to TRBD1 (5 bases). V lost 2 bases and J lost 1, with 10 bases in between. Germline assignment: CDR1 SGHTA and CDR2 FQGNSA. CDR3 length: 15 amino acids. CDR3 sequence reads: CASSLQGLGTDTQYF. In DNA, the CDR3 is TGTGCCAGCAGCTTACAGGGTCTGGGCACAGATACGCAGTATTTT.

The rearrangement joins TRBV5-1 to TRBJ2-5; possible D gene TRBD2, 6 bases. Per germline, CDR1 SGHRS and CDR2 YFSETQ. This CDR3 is built from 14 residues. V lost 2 bases, J lost 6 bases, and 14 bases lay in between. The CDR3 protein is CASSFLERVKTQYF. The CDR3, as DNA: TGCGCCAGCAGCTTTTTGGAGCGGGTAAAGACCCAGTACTTC.